This TCR beta chain comes out of a study of shared clonotypes between healthy human individuals. The study's findings and limits: Depth of sequencing was expected to influence donor clonotype sharing. Memory subsets generally showed lower estimated richness than naive subsets.

Comments on this clone: Its antigen is as yet unknown.

The CDR3 loop spans 18 amino acids. The trim removed 8 bases at V and 3 bases at J, leaving 9 bases unmatched. The germline V gene encodes CDR1 MDHEN and CDR2 SYDVKM. The method was immunoSEQ multiplex PCR; TCRdb's version includes in-frame clones alone and lacks a portion of them. The data hold 900,000 to 1,200,000 clones, with about four fifths observed a single time. Each sample came from a Caucasian adult donor living in Nashville, Tennessee. The rearrangement joins TRBV28 to TRBJ2-6; 14 nucleotides line up with TRBD2. The clonotype was recovered from a man aged 18 to 30 in good health. Some clones in this sample may be carry-over from other donors' samples. The specimen was memory CD4+ T cells from PBMCs. Indicated subset: CD45RA-negative fraction. Here the CDR3 reads CASRLAGGPIGGANVLTF. In DNA, the CDR3 is TGTGCCAGCCGACTAGCGGGAGGGCCCATCGGTGGGGCCAACGTCCTGACTTTC. Variable domain in full (rest from reference TRBV28 and TRBJ2-6): DVKVTQSSRYLVKRTGEKVFLECVQDMDHENMFWYRQDPGLGLRLIYFSYDVKMKEKGDIPEGYSVSREKKERFSLILESASTNQTSMYLCASRLAGGPIGGANVLTFGAGSRLTVL.